What follows are 14 T cell receptor beta chains derived from one specimen sequenced in a study of shared clonotypes between healthy human individuals. Here immunoSEQ multiplex PCR was the method, and the copy in TCRdb shows in-frame clones only, minus some. This sample has about 490,000 clones; 65% to 80% occur once, and the top ten carry approximately 12%. The sample comprised PBMCs. The receptors stem from a woman in her thirties or forties in good health. Some clones in this sample may be carry-over from other donors' samples.

V usage is TRBV19 and J usage is TRBJ1-5; 8 positions agree with TRBD1. Per the germline V gene, CDR1 is LNHDA and CDR2 is SQIVND (reference sequence). The V gene end was trimmed by 1 base and the J gene end by 8 bases; junction bases not matched to a gene: 10. The CDR3 runs 16 residues. The chain's CDR3 is CASSIGESGGAEPQHF. The CDR3 DNA reads as TGTGCCAGTAGTATAGGGGAGTCAGGGGGCGCGGAGCCCCAGCATTTT.

The genes are TRBV5-1 and TRBJ1-1, with TRBD1 matching over 8 bases. This CDR3 comprises 16 residues. The V segment lost 0 bases and the J segment 1 base; nucleotides outside the gene matches: 5. CDR1 SGHRS and CDR2 YFSETQ come from the germline V gene. The CDR3 DNA sequence: TGCGCCAGCAGCTTGGGGCCAGGGGGCAAGAACACTGAAGCTTTCTTT. Encoded protein: CASSLGPGGKNTEAFF.

This chain connects TRBV4-1 to TRBJ2-7; D is unclear. V was clipped by 1 base and J by 3 bases, with 7 bases between them. This CDR3 comprises 13 residues. The germline V gene has CDR1 MGHRA and CDR2 YSYEKL. The CDR3 DNA is TGCGCCAGCAGCCAAGTAACAGACTACGAGCAGTACTTC. Its translation is CASSQVTDYEQYF.

The chain combines TRBV6-4 with TRBJ2-7, with D unresolved. CDR1 is MRHNA, CDR2 SNTAGT, per germline. This CDR3 is built from 13 residues. V was trimmed by 2 bases and J by 5 bases, leaving 10 bases between them. This chain's CDR3 is CASSDTSADEQYF. The CDR3 DNA is TGTGCCAGCAGTGACACCTCCGCGGACGAGCAGTACTTC.

This chain connects TRBV9 to TRBJ2-1; D unresolved. Germline CDR1 SGDLS, CDR2 YYNGEE. With 5 bases removed from V and 2 bases from J, the gap between germline ends came to 14 bases. The length of the CDR3 is 15 residues. Here the CDR3 reads CASRSGLSPYNEQFF. In nucleotides, the CDR3 is TGTGCCAGCAGATCGGGCCTTTCTCCCTACAATGAGCAGTTCTTC.

A note on this clone: A much bigger clone sits one base away, suggesting this may be a read error. The sample contains more than one DNA sequence encoding this CDR3. The J gene is TRBJ2-7, the V gene TRBV9; TRBD1 matches 8 bases. This CDR3 contains 15 residues. CDR1 and CDR2 from the germline V gene are SGDLS and YYNGEE. V lost 1 base and J lost 4; bases outside the gene matches: 7. The CDR3 loop reads CASSVSDRGFYEQYF. The DNA for the CDR3 is TGTGCCAGCAGCGTATCAGACAGGGGTTTTTACGAGCAGTACTTC. The full variable domain, its missing parts supplied by reference TRBV9 and TRBJ2-7, is DSGVTQTPKHLITATGQRVTLRCSPRSGDLSVYWYQQSLDQGLQFLIQYYNGEERAKGNILERFSAQQFPDLHSELNLSSLELGDSALYFCASSVSDRGFYEQYFGPGTRLTVT.

This clone was seen only once. CDR3 amino acids: CASSQGAQGTEAFF. The CDR3, as DNA: TGTGCCAGCTCACAGGGGGCGCAAGGGACTGAAGCTTTCTTT. The J gene is TRBJ1-1, the V gene TRBV18; 7 nucleotides match TRBD1. V was clipped by 4 bases and J by 5 bases; unmatched bases: 7. This CDR3 comprises 14 residues. Germline assignment: CDR1 KGHSH and CDR2 LQKENI.

J is TRBJ2-7 and V is TRBV28, with 7 positions matching TRBD2. V trimming: 2 bases; J trimming: 4 bases; junction bases outside the gene matches: 5. The CDR3 sequence is 14 residues long. The germline V gene has CDR1 MDHEN and CDR2 SYDVKM. The CDR3 bases are TGTGCCAGCAGTTTACCGGGGGGTGTTTACGAGCAGTACTTC. Its protein product is CASSLPGGVYEQYF.

To note about this clone: A much larger clone sits a single nucleotide away, making a read error possible. Other DNA sequences in this sample translate to the same CDR3. The chain is built from TRBV19 and TRBJ2-1; TRBD2 aligns across 9 bases. There are 13 residues in the CDR3. Germline V gene data show CDR1 as LNHDA and CDR2 as SQIVND (reference sequence). The CDR3 protein is CASSIWTSVEQFF. The CDR3, as DNA: TGTGCCAGCAGTATTTGGACTAGCGTTGAGCAGTTCTTC. Based on the CDR3 plus reference TRBV19 and TRBJ2-1, the full variable domain is DGGITQSPKYLFRKEGQNVTLSCEQNLNHDAMYWYRQDPGQGLRLIYYSQIVNDFQKGDIAEGYSVSREKKESFPLTVTSAQKNPTAFYLCASSIWTSVEQFFGPGTRLTVL.

This clone came up a few times. This chain uses TRBV14 with TRBJ2-7; D might be TRBD2 (5 bases). The germline V gene has CDR1 SGHDN and CDR2 FVKESK. The V and J ends lost 0 bases and 4 bases respectively, with 13 bases between them. This CDR3 comprises 15 residues. CDR3 protein: CASSQDLASRYEQYF. CDR3 sequence (DNA): TGTGCCAGCAGCCAAGATCTTGCTAGCCGGTACGAGCAGTACTTC.

The chain links TRBV5-1 to TRBJ2-7, with 10 nucleotides matching TRBD2. Germline V gives CDR1 SGHRS, CDR2 YFSETQ. V lost 4 bases to trimming and J lost 0 bases; unmatched junction nucleotides: 13. The CDR3 consists of 18 residues. The CDR3, as DNA: TGCGCCAGCAGCCCAGCAAGATGGACTAGCGGAAACTCCTACGAGCAGTACTTC. It encodes CASSPARWTSGNSYEQYF.

The V and J genes are TRBV11-2 and TRBJ2-6, with a weak D call TRBD2 (5 bases). From germline, CDR1 is SGHAT and CDR2 FQNNGV. The CDR3 has 17 amino acids. Trimming removed 1 base at V and 0 bases at J, with 10 bases between. CDR3 sequence reads: CASSLASGSSGANVLTF. The CDR3 DNA reads TGTGCCAGCAGCTTAGCGTCGGGGAGCTCTGGGGCCAACGTCCTGACTTTC.

The chain links TRBV7-6 to TRBJ2-1; D not resolved. Trimming cost V 4 bases and J 7 bases, with 11 bases left between them. CDR1 SGHVS and CDR2 FNYEAQ come from the germline V gene. The CDR3 is 13 residues long. The CDR3 sequence: CASSSAGGNEQFF. In DNA, the CDR3 is TGTGCCAGCAGCTCCGCCGGTGGGAATGAGCAGTTCTTC. The full variable domain, in which reference TRBV7-6 and TRBJ2-1 provide the parts outside the CDR3, is GAGVSQSPRYKVTKRGQDVALRCDPISGHVSLYWYRQALGQGPEFLTYFNYEAQQDKSGLPNDRFSAERPEGSISTLTIQRTEQRDSAMYRCASSSAGGNEQFFGPGTRLTVL.

A note on this clone: A read error may account for a junction end that differs from germline. J is TRBJ2-1 and V is TRBV7-7, with 8 bases matching TRBD2. The CDR3 contains 15 residues. Germline CDR1 reads SSHAT; CDR2 reads FNYEAQ (reference sequence). The CDR3 sequence: CASSPLAGLHNEQFF. For the CDR3, the DNA is TGTGCTAGCAGTCCTCTAGCGGGCCTCCACAATGAGCAGTTCTTC.